The sequence of this T cell receptor (beta chain) was determined in a study of T-cell memory formation after mild COVID-19. Study-level background: Clusters were largely donor specific.

This CDR3 region has 15 residues. Trimming pared 0 bases from V and 2 bases from J, leaving 11 bases between. Germline V gene sequence: CDR1 KGHSH, CDR2 LQKENI. Constant-segment primers and 5'RACE yielded cDNA libraries for TCR alpha and TCR beta, each carrying sample barcodes and UMIs. TCRdb re-analysed the 5' RACE reads in MiXCR, keeping a single row per CDR3 protein. The sample carries hundreds of thousands of distinct CDR3 sequences, roughly 20% recorded once. This clonotype was seen a few times. This clonotype was obtained from an adult woman who had mild COVID-19 (a few samples of this study predate the infection). Cell type and time point are not known. Sequenced material: PBMCs or a T cell subset sorted from them (not recorded which). V and J are TRBV18 and TRBJ2-7; D gene ambiguous. The CDR3 DNA sequence: TGTGCCAGCTCACCACCGGCCCCGAATACCTACGAGCAGTACTTC. This encodes CASSPPAPNTYEQYF.